A selection of T cell receptor beta chains follows, all from one sample in a study of shared clonotypes between healthy human individuals. Data came from immunoSEQ multiplex PCR; TCRdb stores just in-frame clones and leaves some out. There are approximately 600,000 clones in the sample; roughly 96% occur only once, and over 0.1% lies in the top ten. The sequenced sample consisted of naive CD8+ T cells sorted from blood. These receptors were obtained from a woman aged 25 to 45 in good health. CDR3s leave out the opening cysteine and the closing phenylalanine or tryptophan.

TRBV9	TRBJ1-4	ASSPSGATNEKLF
TRBV23-1	TRBJ2-7	ASSLLAGGISYEQY
TRBV11-3	TRBJ2-5	ASSFIAGGEQY
TRBV6-6	TRBJ2-1	ASTLNRIAGADEQF
TRBV7-8	TRBJ2-7	ASSPRVGGSYEQY
TRBV7-8	TRBJ2-1	ASSPGISLSGPSDNEQF
TRBV27	TRBJ2-7	ASTQGGQGERQY
TRBV7-9	TRBJ2-7	ASSPVPGQGAYEQY
TRBV27	TRBJ2-1	ASTRASGSSYNEQF
TRBV30	TRBJ1-1	AWSNRDRAGEAF
TRBV29-1	TRBJ1-2	SSERRYGYT
TRBV27	TRBJ1-1	ASRPGGNTEAF
TRBV9	TRBJ2-1	ASTKEGSSYNEQF
TRBV19	TRBJ2-1	ASSMDLGLLLNEQF
TRBV10-2	TRBJ2-2	ASSPGATDTGELF
TRBV15	TRBJ2-2	ATSRDQVRGLNTGELF
TRBV4-1	TRBJ2-1	ASRTGGEQF
TRBV5-6	TRBJ1-6	ASSLGGWNSPLH
TRBV7-9	TRBJ1-1	ASSRDSSTEAF
TRBV18	TRBJ1-5	ASSDVDGLNQPQH
TRBV5-5	TRBJ2-1	ASSLGTSGTWEQF
TRBV11-3	TRBJ2-6	ASSRTSSRQSRANVLT
TRBV7-9	TRBJ2-1	ASSPKPSNNEQF
TRBV14	TRBJ2-2	ASSQVQGVSGELF
TRBV18	TRBJ2-7	ASSPPPGTSGMYEQY
TRBV19	TRBJ2-1	ASSIELASNEQF
TRBV19	TRBJ2-1	ASSPAGAFDEQF
TRBV27	TRBJ1-4	ASSWGRGSNEKLF
TRBV4-1	TRBJ1-1	ASSQDRIGNTEAF
TRBV2	TRBJ2-7	ASSQQGNPSYEQY
TRBV11-2	TRBJ1-1	ASSSLDRGGTEAF
TRBV5-4	TRBJ1-1	ASSYSWKENTEAF
TRBV19	TRBJ2-7	ASSIDRYEQY
TRBV4-1	TRBJ2-4	ASSPKDTGPKNIQY
TRBV15	TRBJ2-7	ATSRDRGLAEQY
TRBV29-1	TRBJ2-7	SLEAYEQY
TRBV28	TRBJ1-1	ASSFVGQEAF
TRBV5-6	TRBJ2-7	ASSLGGEQY
TRBV7-8	TRBJ2-7	ASSPMGEQKY
TRBV5-8	TRBJ2-5	ASSSAGLAGDETQY
TRBV9	TRBJ1-1	ASSAPGKDTEAF